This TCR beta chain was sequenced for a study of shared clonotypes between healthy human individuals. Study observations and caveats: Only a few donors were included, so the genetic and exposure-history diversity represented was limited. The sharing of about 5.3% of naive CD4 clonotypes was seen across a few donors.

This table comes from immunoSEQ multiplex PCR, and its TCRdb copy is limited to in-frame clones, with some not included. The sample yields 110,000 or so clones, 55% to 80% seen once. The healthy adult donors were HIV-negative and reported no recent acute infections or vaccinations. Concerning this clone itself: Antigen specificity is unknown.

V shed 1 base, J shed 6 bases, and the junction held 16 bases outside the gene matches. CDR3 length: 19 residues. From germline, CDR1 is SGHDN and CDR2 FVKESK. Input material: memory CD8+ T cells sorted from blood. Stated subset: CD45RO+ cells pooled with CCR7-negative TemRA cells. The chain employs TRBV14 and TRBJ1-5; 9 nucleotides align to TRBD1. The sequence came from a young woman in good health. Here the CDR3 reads CASSQGPRDRVLSCQPQHF. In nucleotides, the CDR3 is TGTGCCAGCAGCCAAGGACCCCGGGACAGGGTTTTATCGTGTCAGCCCCAGCATTTT. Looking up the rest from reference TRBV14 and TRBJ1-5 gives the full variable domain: EAGVTQFPSHSVIEKGQTVTLRCDPISGHDNLYWYRRVMGKEIKFLLHFVKESKQDESGMPNNRFLAERTGGTYSTLKVQPAELEDSGVYFCASSQGPRDRVLSCQPQHFGDGTRLSIL.